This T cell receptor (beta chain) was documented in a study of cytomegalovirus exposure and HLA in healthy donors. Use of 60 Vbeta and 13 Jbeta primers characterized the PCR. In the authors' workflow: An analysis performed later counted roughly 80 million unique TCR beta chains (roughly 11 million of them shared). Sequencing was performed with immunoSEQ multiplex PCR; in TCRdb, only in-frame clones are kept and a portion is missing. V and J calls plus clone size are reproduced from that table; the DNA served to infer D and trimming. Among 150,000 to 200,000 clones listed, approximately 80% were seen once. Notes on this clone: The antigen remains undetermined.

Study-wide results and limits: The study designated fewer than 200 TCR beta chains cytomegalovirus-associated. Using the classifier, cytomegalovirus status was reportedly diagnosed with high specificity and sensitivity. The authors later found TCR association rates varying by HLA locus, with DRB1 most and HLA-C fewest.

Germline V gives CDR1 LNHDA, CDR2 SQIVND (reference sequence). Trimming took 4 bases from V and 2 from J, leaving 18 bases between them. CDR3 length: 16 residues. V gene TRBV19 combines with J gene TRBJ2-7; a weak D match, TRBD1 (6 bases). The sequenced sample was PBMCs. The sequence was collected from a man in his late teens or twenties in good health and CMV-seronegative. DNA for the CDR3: TGTGCCAGTAGTAGACCAACAGGGTCAGGCCCCTACGAGCAGTACTTC. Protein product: CASSRPTGSGPYEQYF.